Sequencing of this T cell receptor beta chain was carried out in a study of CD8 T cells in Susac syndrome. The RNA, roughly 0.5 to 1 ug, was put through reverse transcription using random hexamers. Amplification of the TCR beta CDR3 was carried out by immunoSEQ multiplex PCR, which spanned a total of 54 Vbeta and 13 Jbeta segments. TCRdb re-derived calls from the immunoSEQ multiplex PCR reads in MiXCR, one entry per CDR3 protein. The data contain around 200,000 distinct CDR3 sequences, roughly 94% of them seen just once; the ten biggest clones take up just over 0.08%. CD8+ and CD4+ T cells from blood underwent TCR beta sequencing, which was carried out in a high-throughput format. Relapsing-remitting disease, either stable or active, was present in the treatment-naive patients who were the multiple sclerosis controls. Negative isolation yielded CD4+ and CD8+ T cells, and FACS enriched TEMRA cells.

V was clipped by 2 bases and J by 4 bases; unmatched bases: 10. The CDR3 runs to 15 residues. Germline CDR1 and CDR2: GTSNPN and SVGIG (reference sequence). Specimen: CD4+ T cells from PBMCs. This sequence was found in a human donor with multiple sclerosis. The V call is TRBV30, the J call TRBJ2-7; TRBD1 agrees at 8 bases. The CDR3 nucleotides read TGTGCCTGGAGTCCGTCCGGGACAGGCCTATACGAGCAGTACGTC. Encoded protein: CAWSPSGTGLYEQYV.